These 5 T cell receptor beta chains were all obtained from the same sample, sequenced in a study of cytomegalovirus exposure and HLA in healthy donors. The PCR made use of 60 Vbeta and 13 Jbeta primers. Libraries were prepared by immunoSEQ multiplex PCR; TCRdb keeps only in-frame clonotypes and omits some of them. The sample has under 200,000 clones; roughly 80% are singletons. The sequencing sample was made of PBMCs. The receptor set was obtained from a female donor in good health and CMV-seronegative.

As DNA, the CDR3 is TGTGCCTGGAAACCAGGGGGATCACCCCTCCACTTT. Its translation is CAWKPGGSPLHF. The chain is built from TRBV30 and TRBJ1-6; 7 bases are a match to TRBD1. CDR1 is GTSNPN and CDR2 is SVGIG in the germline V gene (reference sequence). CDR3 length equals 12 residues. The V segment lost 4 bases and the J segment 10 bases; nucleotides outside the gene matches: 4.

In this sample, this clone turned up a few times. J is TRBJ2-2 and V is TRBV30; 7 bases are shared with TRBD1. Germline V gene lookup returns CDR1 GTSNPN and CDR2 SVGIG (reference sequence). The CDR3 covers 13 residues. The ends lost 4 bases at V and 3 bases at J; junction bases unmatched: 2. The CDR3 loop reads CAWKQGHTGELFF. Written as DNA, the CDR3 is TGTGCCTGGAAACAGGGGCACACCGGGGAGCTGTTTTTT.

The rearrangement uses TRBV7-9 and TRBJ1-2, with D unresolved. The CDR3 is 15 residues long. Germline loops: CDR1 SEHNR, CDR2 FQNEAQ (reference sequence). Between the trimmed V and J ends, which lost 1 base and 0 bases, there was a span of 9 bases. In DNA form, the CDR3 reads TGTGCCAGCAGCTTAGGCTCACAGCCTAACTATGGCTACACCTTC. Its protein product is CASSLGSQPNYGYTF. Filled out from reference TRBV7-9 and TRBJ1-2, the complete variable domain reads DTGVSQNPRHKITKRGQNVTFRCDPISEHNRLYWYRQTLGQGPEFLTYFQNEAQLEKSRLLSDRFSAERPKGSFSTLEIQRTEQGDSAMYLCASSLGSQPNYGYTFGSGTRLTVV.

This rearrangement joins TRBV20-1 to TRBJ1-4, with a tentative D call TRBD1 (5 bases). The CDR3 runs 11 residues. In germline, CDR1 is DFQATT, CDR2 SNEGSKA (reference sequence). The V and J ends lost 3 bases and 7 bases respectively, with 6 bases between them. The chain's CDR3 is CSASRAEKLFF. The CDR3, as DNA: TGCAGTGCTAGCAGGGCTGAAAAACTGTTTTTT.

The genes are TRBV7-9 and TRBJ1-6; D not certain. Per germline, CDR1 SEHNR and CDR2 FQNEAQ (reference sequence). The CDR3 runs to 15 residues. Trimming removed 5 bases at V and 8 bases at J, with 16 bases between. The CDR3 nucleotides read TGTGCCAGCAGCCAAGGTGCCAGGCGTGATTCACCCCTCCACTTT. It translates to CASSQGARRDSPLHF.